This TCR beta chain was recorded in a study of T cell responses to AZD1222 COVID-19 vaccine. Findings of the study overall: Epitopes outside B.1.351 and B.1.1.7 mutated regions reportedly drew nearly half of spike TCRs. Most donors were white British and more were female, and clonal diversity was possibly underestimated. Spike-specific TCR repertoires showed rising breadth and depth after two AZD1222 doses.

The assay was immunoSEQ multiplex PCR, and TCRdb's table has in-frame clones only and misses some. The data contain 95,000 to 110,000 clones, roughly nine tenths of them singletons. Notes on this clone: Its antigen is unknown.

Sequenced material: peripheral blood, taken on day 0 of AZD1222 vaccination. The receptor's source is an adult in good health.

As DNA, the CDR3 is TGCGCCAGCAGCTTGGCGGGACAGGGGAATAATTCACCCCTCCACTTT. Translated, it gives CASSLAGQGNNSPLHF. The chain combines TRBV5-1 with TRBJ1-6; 10 positions agree with TRBD1. This CDR3 region has 16 residues. Germline assignment: CDR1 SGHRS and CDR2 YFSETQ. V was pared by 0 bases and J by 5 bases, with 2 bases of the junction left unmatched.